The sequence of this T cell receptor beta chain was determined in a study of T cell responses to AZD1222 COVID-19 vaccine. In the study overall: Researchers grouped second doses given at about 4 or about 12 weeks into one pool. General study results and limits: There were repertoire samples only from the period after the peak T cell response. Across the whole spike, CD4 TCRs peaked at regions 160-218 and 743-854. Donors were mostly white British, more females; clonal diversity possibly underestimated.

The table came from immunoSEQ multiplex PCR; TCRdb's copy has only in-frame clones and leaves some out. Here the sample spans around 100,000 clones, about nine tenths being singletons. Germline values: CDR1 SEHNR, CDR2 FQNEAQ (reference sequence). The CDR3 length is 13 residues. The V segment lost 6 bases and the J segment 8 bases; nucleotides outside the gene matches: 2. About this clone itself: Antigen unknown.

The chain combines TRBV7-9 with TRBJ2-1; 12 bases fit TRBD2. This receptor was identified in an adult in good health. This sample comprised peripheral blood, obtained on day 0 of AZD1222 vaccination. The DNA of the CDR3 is TGTGCCAGCAGACTAGCGGGAGGCGATGAGCAGTTCTTC. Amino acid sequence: CASRLAGGDEQFF. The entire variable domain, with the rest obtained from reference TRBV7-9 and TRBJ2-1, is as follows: DTGVSQNPRHKITKRGQNVTFRCDPISEHNRLYWYRQTLGQGPEFLTYFQNEAQLEKSRLLSDRFSAERPKGSFSTLEIQRTEQGDSAMYLCASRLAGGDEQFFGPGTRLTVL.